A selection of T cell receptor beta chains follows, all from one sample in a study of cytomegalovirus exposure and HLA in healthy donors. The method was immunoSEQ multiplex PCR; TCRdb's version includes in-frame clones alone and lacks a portion of them. The sample holds approximately 140,000 clones, about three fifths seen once. The sequenced sample consisted of PBMCs. Every receptor here comes from a male donor in good health and CMV-seronegative. Each CDR3 is given with its conserved first and last residue.

v_call cdr3_aa
TRBV5-1 CASRRTGASPLHF
TRBV6-5 CASRHYPPSYEQYF
TRBV2 CASNEGANYGYTF
TRBV7-2 CASSFSGGAGEQFF
TRBV2 CASSVHREETQYF
TRBV4-3 CASSQSRGKGSNQPQHF
TRBV28 CASSQRRGEQFF
TRBV27 CASSLSGLYGYTF
TRBV18 CASSPGFGTANEKLFF
TRBV30 CAWRIGGTDTQYF
TRBV5-6 CASSLYYEQYF
TRBV7-3 CASSYSGGGMVF
TRBV11-2 CASSFEGGELFF
TRBV9 CASSVDWTGGFYEQYF
TRBV7-3 CASSLIGQGAWGYGYTF
TRBV30 CAWSARRDTIYF
TRBV25-1 CASRTGNSYNSPLHF
TRBV2 CASSEALGGNEKLFF
TRBV11-1 CASSPNGDKGNYGYTF
TRBV5-6 CASSTRGGGVGETQYF
TRBV5-1 CASSLAGQANNEQFF
TRBV9 CASSAGDRGHGETQYF
TRBV5-6 CASSLEGQLNSPLHF
TRBV19 CASSALRNEQFF
TRBV15 CATSRVSGGWQPQHF
TRBV11-2 CASSLGLTNEKLFF
TRBV6-5 CASSLQGTRHNEQFF
TRBV7-2 CASTPGPGQNYGYTF
TRBV28 CATSGGGTDTQYF
TRBV6-1 CASSLPGTYQETQYF
TRBV7-9 CASSSPGQGTGELFF
TRBV5-5 CASSVTGKSPLHF
TRBV5-4 CASSLYPGLGTEAFF
TRBV7-5 CVLTGRSPNTGELFF
TRBV7-2 CASSLVVSGGAPFYEQYF
TRBV7-2 CASSLVVSTNQPQHF
TRBV7-8 CASSRSGDSGANVLTF
TRBV5-1 CASSLVLAGGLGQQYF
TRBV12-2 CASRWAGGTSGANEKNEQFF